The 30 T cell receptor beta chains in this list originate from one sample, sequenced in a study of T-cell memory formation after mild COVID-19. TCRdb analysed the 5' RACE reads with MiXCR anew, one entry per CDR3 protein. In the table there are about 200,000 distinct CDR3 sequences, roughly 10% of which are singletons. Sequencing was performed on PBMCs or a T cell subset sorted from them (not recorded which). Receptor source: a man aged 18 to 35 who had mild COVID-19 (a few samples of this study predate the infection). Cell type and time point are not known.

This clonotype was counted a few times. The V gene is TRBV19, the J gene TRBJ1-1; possibly TRBD1 for D (5 bases). Germline V lookup: CDR1 LNHDA, CDR2 SQIVND (reference sequence). CDR3 length: 11 residues. The V gene lost 8 bases and the J gene lost 10 bases, with 14 bases spanning the gap. The chain's CDR3 is CASFRGGRAFF. The CDR3 DNA sequence: TGTGCCAGTTTCCGCGGGGGTAGAGCTTTCTTT. The whole variable domain, filled in from reference TRBV19 and TRBJ1-1, reads DGGITQSPKYLFRKEGQNVTLSCEQNLNHDAMYWYRQDPGQGLRLIYYSQIVNDFQKGDIAEGYSVSREKKESFPLTVTSAQKNPTAFYLCASFRGGRAFFGQGTRLTVV.

This clonotype was recorded at least ten times. The rearrangement uses TRBV7-3 and TRBJ2-2, with D tentatively TRBD1 (6 bases). The CDR3 has 16 residues. Looked up from germline, CDR1 is SGHTA and CDR2 is FQGTGA. Trimming stripped 5 bases from V and 1 base from J, with 14 bases between. In nucleotides, the CDR3 is TGTGCCAGCAGCCTTCAGGGGACATTGAACACCGGGGAGCTGTTTTTT. Amino acid sequence: CASSLQGTLNTGELFF.

CDR3 in DNA: TGTGCCAGCAGCCATCGCCTTAGCGGGGGGTACAATGAGCAGTTCTTC. Residues: CASSHRLSGGYNEQFF. The chain has TRBV12-3 or TRBV12-4 and TRBJ2-1, with 10 bases identical to TRBD2. This CDR3 is 16 amino acids long. Losses at the gene ends were 6 bases for V and 4 bases for J; bases not matched to a gene: 9.

This rearrangement joins TRBV7-2 to TRBJ1-2, with D possibly matching TRBD1 (6 bases). Germline V CDR1 and CDR2: SGHTA, FQGNSA. Deletions cut 5 bases from V and 2 bases from J, with 15 bases between. CDR3 length equals 15 residues. CDR3 region: CASSPGGRRNYGYTF. The CDR3 region has the DNA TGTGCCAGCAGCCCCGGGGGGCGCAGGAACTATGGCTACACCTTC. Together with reference TRBV7-2 and TRBJ1-2, the CDR3 gives the full variable domain: GAGVSQSPSNKVTEKGKDVELRCDPISGHTALYWYRQSLGQGLEFLIYFQGNSAPDKSGLPSDRFSAERTGGSVSTLTIQRTQQEDSAVYLCASSPGGRRNYGYTFGSGTRLTVV.

CDR3 coding DNA: TGTGCCAGCAGTGAAGTTCAGGGGGCTAGAGGGGAGCTGTTTTTT. Its translation: CASSEVQGARGELFF. The V call is TRBV2, the J call TRBJ2-2, with 8 bases fitting TRBD1. This CDR3 has 15 amino acids. J was trimmed by 8 bases and V by 1 base; bases with no gene match: 6. Germline V CDR1 and CDR2: SNHLY, FYNNEI. The complete variable domain, with remaining parts taken from reference TRBV2 and TRBJ2-2, reads EPEVTQTPSHQVTQMGQEVILRCVPISNHLYFYWYRQILGQKVEFLVSFYNNEISEKSEIFDDQFSVERPDGSNFTLKIRSTKLEDSAMYFCASSEVQGARGELFFGEGSRLTVL.

This clonotype appeared many times. The rearrangement uses TRBV5-4 and TRBJ2-2; perhaps TRBD1 as D (8 bases). This CDR3 has 17 amino acids. Germline assignment: CDR1 SGHNT and CDR2 YYREEE (reference sequence). The germline V and J ends were trimmed by 1 base and 8 bases, with 21 bases remaining between them. This chain's CDR3 is CASSLPLGQGGLGELFF. The DNA for the CDR3 is TGTGCCAGCAGCTTGCCTCTCGGACAGGGAGGGTTGGGGGAGCTGTTTTTT.

The sample holds a few counts of this clonotype. This chain connects TRBV29-1 to TRBJ2-1, with 14 bases matching TRBD2. V dropped 5 bases and J dropped 0; count of bases not matched to a gene: 12. Germline loops: CDR1 SQVTM, CDR2 ANQGSEA. The CDR3 is 19 residues long. The chain's CDR3 is CSVTPQGLAGGSSYNEQFF. The CDR3 DNA follows: TGCAGCGTTACCCCTCAAGGACTAGCGGGGGGCTCCTCCTACAATGAGCAGTTCTTC.

The sample holds a few counts of this clonotype. The J gene is TRBJ1-2, the V gene TRBV5-1, with TRBD1 matching over 7 bases. The V segment lost 4 bases and the J segment 8 bases; nucleotides outside the gene matches: 14. The germline V gene has CDR1 SGHRS and CDR2 YFSETQ. The CDR3 extends over 15 amino acids. As DNA, the CDR3 is TGCGCCAGCAGCATTGGACAGGTTAAAATGAACGGCTACACCTTC. Residues: CASSIGQVKMNGYTF.

This clonotype has only a few counts. This chain joins TRBV6-2 or TRBV6-3 and TRBJ1-5; weak D call: TRBD1 (5 bases). The CDR3 is 17 residues long. The V end was cut by 4 bases, the J end by 7 bases, with 23 bases between. Looked up from germline, CDR1 is MNHEY and CDR2 is SVGEGT. CDR3: CASSWSHGTAYGQPQHF. For the CDR3, the DNA is TGTGCCAGCAGTTGGAGCCATGGGACGGCTTACGGACAGCCCCAGCATTTT.

This clonotype was recorded at least ten times. This chain joins TRBV20-1 and TRBJ2-7; D not certain. V was pared by 1 base and J by 5 bases, with 9 bases between. Looked up from germline, CDR1 is DFQATT and CDR2 is SNEGSKA (reference sequence). The CDR3 extends over 12 amino acids. CDR3 in amino acids: CSARGTIDEQYV. As DNA, the CDR3 is TGCAGTGCTAGAGGGACGATCGACGAGCAGTACGTC.

This clonotype was counted only a few times. The chain links TRBV11-1 to TRBJ2-7; D gene unclear. CDR3 length: 16 residues. Between the trimmed V and J ends, which lost 5 bases and 0 bases, there was a span of 17 bases. Germline V gene data show CDR1 as SGHAT and CDR2 as FQDESV (reference sequence). In DNA, the CDR3 is TGTGCCAGCAGCCCGAGGACGTCCCGAGGCTCCTACGAGCAGTACTTC. This translates into CASSPRTSRGSYEQYF.

The chain uses TRBV18 and TRBJ1-4; no clear D. The V and J ends lost 5 bases and 5 bases respectively, with 12 bases between them. The CDR3 sequence is 14 residues long. Germline V gene data show CDR1 as KGHSH and CDR2 as LQKENI. The CDR3 loop reads CASSIQTGNEKLFF. The CDR3 coding sequence is TGTGCCAGCTCAATCCAGACGGGAAATGAAAAACTGTTTTTT.

This clonotype was seen only once. This rearrangement joins TRBV7-2 to TRBJ1-3; no firm D call. The V end lost 1 base, the J end lost 4 bases, and 8 bases lay between the germline ends. Germline V CDR1 and CDR2: SGHTA, FQGNSA. There are 14 residues in the CDR3. The CDR3 here is CASSLVGRGNTIYF. The CDR3, as DNA: TGTGCCAGCAGCTTAGTCGGGCGGGGAAACACCATATATTTT.

This chain uses TRBV5-1 with TRBJ2-7; D unclear. Trimming pared 0 bases from V and 1 base from J, leaving 8 bases between. This CDR3 region has 14 residues. CDR1 is SGHRS, CDR2 YFSETQ, per germline. CDR3 residues: CASSLVLPSYEQYF. CDR3 in DNA: TGCGCCAGCAGCTTGGTACTCCCTTCCTACGAGCAGTACTTC. Drawing the rest from reference TRBV5-1 and TRBJ2-7, the complete variable domain is KAGVTQTPRYLIKTRGQQVTLSCSPISGHRSVSWYQQTPGQGLQFLFEYFSETQRNKGNFPGRFSGRQFSNSRSEMNVSTLELGDSALYLCASSLVLPSYEQYFGPGTRLTVT.

The V and J genes are TRBV4-3 and TRBJ1-5; D not resolved. V was shortened by 0 bases and J by 1 base, with 7 bases between the two germline ends. The CDR3 sequence is 15 residues long. The V gene's germline CDR1 is LGHNA and CDR2 YSLEER. CDR3 protein: CASSQEVISNQPQHF. In DNA form, the CDR3 reads TGCGCCAGCAGCCAAGAGGTGATCAGCAATCAGCCCCAGCATTTT.

This clonotype was observed a few times. The rearrangement joins TRBV5-1 to TRBJ2-7; 8 bases align to TRBD2. Germline loops: CDR1 SGHRS, CDR2 YFSETQ. The CDR3 sequence is 14 residues long. J was trimmed by 6 bases and V by 0 bases; bases with no gene match: 5. The CDR3 loop is CASSLAPREGEQYV. CDR3 nucleotide sequence: TGCGCCAGCAGCTTGGCCCCCCGGGAGGGCGAGCAGTACGTC.

This clonotype was detected only a few times. The chain couples TRBV20-1 to TRBJ1-4, with D maybe TRBD1 (6 bases). CDR1 and CDR2 (germline): DFQATT, SNEGSKA (reference sequence). V dropped 5 bases and J dropped 5 bases, with 15 bases sitting between them. The CDR3 contains 14 residues. The CDR3 DNA reads as TGCAGTGCTCGGCCCATAGACAGGAATGAAAAACTGTTTTTT. Translated, it gives CSARPIDRNEKLFF.

The chain employs TRBV6-2 or TRBV6-3 and TRBJ1-2, with unresolved D. The germline V gene encodes CDR1 MNHEY and CDR2 SVGEGT. The CDR3 extends over 10 amino acids. Trimming removed 6 bases at V and 6 bases at J, with 5 bases between. For the CDR3, the DNA is TGTGCCAGCAGGAGGGATGGCTACACCTTC. Its protein product is CASRRDGYTF.

The genes are TRBV10-3 and TRBJ2-5; D is possibly TRBD2 (5 bases). This CDR3 has 14 amino acids. Germline loops: CDR1 ENHRY, CDR2 SYGVKD. With 6 bases removed from V and 2 bases from J, the gap between germline ends came to 13 bases. CDR3: CAIRRAPAQETQYF. CDR3 coding DNA: TGTGCCATCAGGAGGGCCCCCGCACAAGAGACCCAGTACTTC.

CDR3 coding DNA: TGTGCCAGCAGTCTTTTCGGGGGGTTTGGTTCACCCCTCCACTTT. Translation gives CASSLFGGFGSPLHF. V and J are TRBV12-3 or TRBV12-4 and TRBJ1-6, with D tentatively TRBD1 (5 bases). With 5 bases removed from V and 9 bases from J, the gap between germline ends came to 17 bases. This CDR3 comprises 15 residues.

This clonotype was picked up a small number of times. The J gene is TRBJ2-3, the V gene TRBV5-1; TRBD1 matches 9 bases. The CDR3 sequence is 16 residues long. With 3 bases clipped from V and 1 base from J, the junction kept 6 bases outside the gene matches. Germline values: CDR1 SGHRS, CDR2 YFSETQ. CDR3 in amino acids: CASSSLTGGGTDTQYF. The DNA for the CDR3 is TGCGCCAGCAGCTCGCTAACAGGGGGCGGCACAGATACGCAGTATTTT.

This clonotype has just a few counts. V usage is TRBV4-3 and J usage is TRBJ2-7; no definite D call. The CDR3 totals 13 residues. Germline V gene lookup returns CDR1 LGHNA and CDR2 YSLEER. V was pared by 1 base and J by 4 bases, with 8 bases between. The CDR3 is CASSQGREYEQYF. The CDR3 region has the DNA TGCGCCAGCAGCCAAGGGCGCGAATACGAGCAGTACTTC.

This clonotype was counted only a few times. The rearrangement joins TRBV6-5 to TRBJ2-1, with 8 bases identical to TRBD1. V gave up 5 bases and J gave up 12 bases; unmatched junction bases: 9. This CDR3 region has 13 residues. From germline, CDR1 is MNHEY and CDR2 SVGAGI. The CDR3 DNA follows: TGTGCCAGCAGTGAACCTGGGACAGGTGTGCAGTTCTTC. This sequence encodes CASSEPGTGVQFF.

The chain joins TRBV12-3 or TRBV12-4 to TRBJ1-2; D unclear. Trimming removed 0 bases from V and 2 bases from J, with 7 bases in between. The CDR3 has 14 amino acids. CDR3 amino acids: CASSLAGRNYGYTF. The CDR3 nucleotides read TGTGCCAGCAGTTTAGCGGGTCGAAACTATGGCTACACCTTC.

The rearrangement links TRBV20-1 to TRBJ2-7; D is uncertain. CDR3 length equals 14 residues. Germline CDR1 and CDR2: DFQATT and SNEGSKA (reference sequence). V was trimmed by 4 bases and J by 3 bases, leaving 16 bases between them. The CDR3 coding sequence is TGCAGTGCTACGGACGAACCAGAAAACTACGAGCAGTACGTC. This encodes CSATDEPENYEQYV.

This clonotype showed up just a few times. V is TRBV12-3 or TRBV12-4 and J is TRBJ1-5; 9 bases align to TRBD1. This CDR3 is built from 15 residues. V was clipped by 5 bases and J by 4 bases; unmatched bases: 6. CDR3 region: CASSPDGTGNQPQHF. The CDR3 bases are TGTGCCAGCAGTCCAGACGGGACAGGGAATCAGCCCCAGCATTTT.

In its sample, this clonotype was seen many times. The chain combines TRBV12-3 or TRBV12-4 with TRBJ2-5; D call uncertain. This CDR3 comprises 13 residues. Trimming left V 2 bases short and J 2 bases short, with 6 bases between. The CDR3 DNA follows: TGTGCCAGCAGTTTAAACAGACAAGAGACCCAGTACTTC. Protein sequence: CASSLNRQETQYF.

This clonotype occurred many times. The chain uses TRBV5-1 and TRBJ2-2; D remains ambiguous. The CDR3 spans 14 residues. The V gene lost 5 bases and the J gene lost 0 bases, with 8 bases spanning the gap. Germline lookup yields CDR1 SGHRS and CDR2 YFSETQ. CDR3 amino acids: CASRDAANTGELFF. The CDR3 nucleotides are TGCGCCAGCAGGGACGCCGCGAACACCGGGGAGCTGTTTTTT.

This chain uses TRBV12-3 or TRBV12-4 with TRBJ2-3; 11 bases are shared with TRBD2. Trimming removed 10 bases from V and 2 bases from J; junction bases left unmatched: 8. The CDR3 sequence is 15 residues long. The chain's CDR3 is CATQILAGVTDTQYF. CDR3 DNA: TGTGCCACCCAAATACTAGCGGGGGTCACAGATACGCAGTATTTT.

This clonotype has only a few counts. The chain combines TRBV3-1 with TRBJ2-1; TRBD2 matches at 9 bases. Losses at the gene ends were 4 bases for V and 8 bases for J; bases not matched to a gene: 9. The CDR3 extends over 15 amino acids. The germline V gene has CDR1 LGHDT and CDR2 YNNKEL (reference sequence). CDR3 nucleotide sequence: TGTGCCAGCAGCCCCCGAGCGGGGGGCATTTATGAGCAGTTCTTC. Encoded protein: CASSPRAGGIYEQFF.